The present T cell receptor (beta chain) was sequenced within a study of OX40 agonist ivuxolimab in advanced cancers. Study-wide context: Intravenous ivuxolimab at 0.01 to 10 mg/kg was given to patients every 2 weeks. Of the participants, under 50% had some prior anti-PD-1, anti-PD-L1 or anti-CTLA-4 therapy, which was allowed. A male proportion of over 75% was recorded, with mean age around 62 years and range roughly 20 to 90.

V was cut by 4 bases and J by 6 bases, with 19 bases left in between. This CDR3 region has 15 residues. The germline V gene encodes CDR1 SEHNR and CDR2 FQNEAQ (reference sequence). The protocol was immunoSEQ multiplex PCR, while the TCRdb copy is restricted to in-frame clones and leaves out a portion. The sample yields 64,000 or so clones, roughly 84% seen once. If patients had autoimmune disease history or systemic immunosuppression, they were excluded. The chain joins TRBV7-9 to TRBJ2-7; D not certain. The source of this sequence is an adult with an advanced solid tumor such as melanoma, head and neck, liver or kidney cancer. The specimen comprised CD4+ or CD8+ T cells sorted from blood, sampled in a trial of the OX40 agonist ivuxolimab. The CDR3 DNA sequence: TGTGCCAGCAGCTCTCAAGACATTTCGCTTCTCGAGCAGTACTTC. It codes for CASSSQDISLLEQYF.